This TCR beta chain was captured by sequencing in a study of CD4 T cells in relation to SARS-CoV-2 and coronaviruses. Study-wide points: SARS-CoV-2-driven expansion was significantly weaker in crossreactive than monoreactive clones.

The CDR3 has 14 amino acids. The germline V gene has CDR1 SEHNR and CDR2 FQNEAQ (reference sequence). V shed 4 bases, J shed 4 bases, and the junction held 5 bases outside the gene matches. Libraries were prepared by immunoSEQ multiplex PCR; TCRdb keeps only in-frame clonotypes and omits some of them. The sample includes around 20,000 clones, more than 70% seen only once; the top ten take about 18%. The unexposed donors gave CD4+ T cells in about 2010-2019, prior to COVID-19. After ten to eleven days of culture, CD4+ T cells were isolated. As concerns this clone: Its antigen is currently unknown.

The chain joins TRBV7-9 to TRBJ2-5; 8 nucleotides agree with TRBD1. The clonotype was recovered from a human donor in good health. Sequenced sample: CD4+ T cells from PBMCs, cultured in vitro. CDR3 bases: TGTGCCAGCAGCTCAGGACAGGGAAGAGAGACCCAGTACTTC. It specifies CASSSGQGRETQYF.